This T cell receptor beta chain appears in the sequencing data of a study of CD4+ T cells in melanoma. CDR1 and CDR2 (germline): SQVTM, ANQGSEA. Trimming took 2 bases from V and 2 from J, leaving 6 bases between them. The CDR3 covers 12 residues. TCRdb's table, derived via immunoSEQ multiplex PCR, lists solely in-frame clones and lacks some. Of over 6,500 clones listed, under 75% were seen once; the top ten hold roughly 20%. V usage is TRBV29-1 and J usage is TRBJ2-5, with a tentative D call TRBD1 (5 bases). The TCR sequence derives from a human donor with melanoma. Source material: cells from a culture (not recorded whether cultured in vitro). Written as DNA, the CDR3 is TGCAGCGTTGAACAGGGTCAAGAGACCCAGTACTTC. It codes for CSVEQGQETQYF.